The rows below give T cell receptor beta chains drawn from one sample of a study of blood T cell repertoires in COVID-19. Assay: immunoSEQ multiplex PCR; the TCRdb copy retains only in-frame clones and omits some. The sample lists over 70,000 clones, about 85% seen once, with roughly 9.8% in the top ten. The sample consisted of peripheral blood. The source of these receptors is a man in his 60s with COVID-19, enrolled during active disease. CDR3s include the opening cysteine and the closing phenylalanine or tryptophan. Fields, in order: D gene, V gene, clone size, J gene, CDR3 DNA, CDR3 protein. The D gene is left open where the match is weak. Size is stated for part of the rows, as once, few or many counts, or as a class when the clone is expanded.

>TRBD2|TRBV2|once|TRBJ2-4
TGTGCCAGCAGTGAATCTAGCGGAAACATTCAGTACTTC
CASSESSGNIQYF
>-|TRBV9|-|TRBJ2-6
TGTGCCAGCAGCGTAGGTCAGTCTGGGGCCAACGTCCTGACTTTC
CASSVGQSGANVLTF
>-|TRBV7-9|-|TRBJ1-1
TGTGCCAGCAGCTTAGGTGCGGGCCGTAACACTGAAGCTTTCTTT
CASSLGAGRNTEAFF
>TRBD2|TRBV6-5|-|TRBJ2-1
TGTGCCAGCAGCTTTGACGGGACTAGTTTCAATGAGCAGTTCTTC
CASSFDGTSFNEQFF
>TRBD1|TRBV5-6|-|TRBJ2-6
TGTGCCAGCAGGAGACAGGGGGCGAGATCTGGGGCCAACGTCCTGACTTTC
CASRRQGARSGANVLTF
>-|TRBV20-1|-|TRBJ1-1
TGCAGTGCTAGTTCTACCCAGGGAAGAAACTCCGAAGCTTTCTTT
CSASSTQGRNSEAFF
>TRBD1|TRBV2|-|TRBJ2-3
TGTGCCAGCAGTGCGATGACAGGGGACCTTAGTACGCAGTATTTT
CASSAMTGDLSTQYF
>-|TRBV11-1|-|TRBJ1-1
TGTGCCAGCAGCTTATCACCAGGGTCAACGAACACTGAAGCTTTCTTT
CASSLSPGSTNTEAFF
>-|TRBV5-4|once|TRBJ1-4
TGTGCCAGCAGCAGCACCTCGGGGGTCTATAATGAAAAACTGTTTTTT
CASSSTSGVYNEKLFF
>TRBD1|TRBV19|-|TRBJ1-2
TGTGCCAGTAGTGCCCGGTCGGGACAGGGGAACTATGGCTACACCTTC
CASSARSGQGNYGYTF
>-|TRBV3-1/TRBV3-2|-|TRBJ2-3
TGTGCCAGCAGCCAAGACCGACAGGATACGCAGTATTTT
CASSQDRQDTQYF
>-|TRBV11-2|-|TRBJ2-7
TGTGCCAGCAGACGAGCCCCGCGGGACTACGAGCAGTACTTC
CASRRAPRDYEQYF
>-|TRBV6-1|-|TRBJ2-3
TGTGCCAGCAGTGAATCTGCCACGGGTGTGGCGCAGTATTTT
CASSESATGVAQYF
>TRBD1|TRBV6-1|-|TRBJ2-7
TGTGCCAGCAGTGAAAAGCAGGGGGTAGGAGGCTCCTACGAGCAGTACTTC
CASSEKQGVGGSYEQYF
>TRBD1|TRBV5-1|-|TRBJ1-2
TGCGCCAGCAGCTGGGGACAGGAGTCTAACTATGGCTACACCTTC
CASSWGQESNYGYTF
>TRBD2|TRBV10-2|-|TRBJ2-3
TGCGCCAGCAGGACTAGCGGGAGGACAGATACGCAGTATTTT
CASRTSGRTDTQYF
>-|TRBV19|-|TRBJ1-2
TGTGCCAGTCGAGCTTCAGGGTTGAGTAGGGGCTACACCTTC
CASRASGLSRGYTF
>TRBD1|TRBV28|-|TRBJ2-2
TGTGCCAGCAAGCCCGGGACAGGGAACACCGGGGAGCTGTTTTTT
CASKPGTGNTGELFF
>TRBD1|TRBV28|-|TRBJ2-7
TGTGCCAGCAGTCGACAGGGGGGAACCTACGAGCAGTACTTC
CASSRQGGTYEQYF
>TRBD1|TRBV6-5|-|TRBJ1-5
TGTGCCAGCAGCCTTGGACAGGGGGCGGTGCCCCAGCATTTT
CASSLGQGAVPQHF
>TRBD2|TRBV7-2|-|TRBJ2-5
TGTGCCAGCAGCATAGGACTAGTCCAAGAGACCCAGTACTTC
CASSIGLVQETQYF
>TRBD1|TRBV5-1|-|TRBJ1-6
TGCGCCAGCAGCCCCGGACAGGGGACCAATTCACCCCTCCACTTT
CASSPGQGTNSPLHF
>TRBD1|TRBV29-1|-|TRBJ2-1
TGCAGCGTTGGCCGGGACAGGTCCTACAATGAGCAGTTCTTC
CSVGRDRSYNEQFF
>TRBD1|TRBV7-9|-|TRBJ1-2
TGTGCCAGCAGCGACCCGGGACAGGATGTAGCCTATGGCTACACCTTC
CASSDPGQDVAYGYTF
>-|TRBV9|-|TRBJ2-2
TGTGCCAGCAGCGTAGGGCCAGCGGGCTACACCGGGGAGCTGTTTTTT
CASSVGPAGYTGELFF
>-|TRBV11-1|-|TRBJ2-7
TGTGCCAGCCCCACAGGAGGGCCCGGGGGCTACGAGCAGTACTTC
CASPTGGPGGYEQYF
>TRBD2|TRBV5-4|-|TRBJ2-3
TGTGCCAGCAGCGCCCCTGCGGGGGGGCGGAAGGAAGGCACAGATACGCAGTATTTT
CASSAPAGGRKEGTDTQYF
>TRBD1|TRBV5-1|-|TRBJ1-1
TGCGCCAGCAGCAGGGGACAGGTTCGGACTGAAGCTTTCTTT
CASSRGQVRTEAFF
>TRBD2|TRBV2|-|TRBJ2-5
TGTGCCAGCAAACTAGCGGGGGAGACCCAGTACTTC
CASKLAGETQYF
>-|TRBV12-3/TRBV12-4|-|TRBJ1-2
TGTGCCAGCACCCCAGGGGTTTTGGGTGGCTACACCTTC
CASTPGVLGGYTF
>-|TRBV2|-|TRBJ2-6
TGTGCCAGCAGTTACTCTGGGGCCAACGTCCTGACTTTC
CASSYSGANVLTF
>-|TRBV5-4|-|TRBJ2-3
TGTGCCAGCAGCTTGGAAAGCGTCAAAGGGGGAGATACGCAGTATTTT
CASSLESVKGGDTQYF
>-|TRBV9|-|TRBJ2-3
TGTGCCAGCAGCGTTTCGGCGGGCCAGAGCACAGATACGCAGTATTTT
CASSVSAGQSTDTQYF
>TRBD1|TRBV2|once|TRBJ2-7
TGTGCCAGCAGTGGGGACAGCGAGCAGTACTTC
CASSGDSEQYF
>-|TRBV12-3/TRBV12-4|-|TRBJ1-2
TGTGCCAGCAGTTCGGAACAGATCTATGGCTACACCTTC
CASSSEQIYGYTF